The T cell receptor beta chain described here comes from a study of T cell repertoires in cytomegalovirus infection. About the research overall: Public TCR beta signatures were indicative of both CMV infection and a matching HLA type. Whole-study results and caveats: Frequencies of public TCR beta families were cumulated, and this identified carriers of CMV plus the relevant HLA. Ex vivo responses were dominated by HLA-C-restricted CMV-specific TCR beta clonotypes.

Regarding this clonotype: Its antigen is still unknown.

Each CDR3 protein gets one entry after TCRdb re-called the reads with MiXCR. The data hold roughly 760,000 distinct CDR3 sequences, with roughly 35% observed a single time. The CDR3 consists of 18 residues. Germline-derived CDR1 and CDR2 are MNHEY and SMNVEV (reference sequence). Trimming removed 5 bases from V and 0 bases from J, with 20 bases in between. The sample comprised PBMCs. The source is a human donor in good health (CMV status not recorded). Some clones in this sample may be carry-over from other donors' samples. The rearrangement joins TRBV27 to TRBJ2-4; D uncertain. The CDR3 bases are TGTGCCAGCAGTCTCGTTTTTGGCAGCCCATCAGCCAAAAACATTCAGTACTTC. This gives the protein CASSLVFGSPSAKNIQYF.